Presented here are 30 T cell receptor beta chains from one specimen sequenced in a study of OX40 agonist ivuxolimab in advanced cancers. TCRdb keeps only in-frame clones here, not all; method: immunoSEQ multiplex PCR. This sample has under 25,000 clones; around 68% occur once, and the top ten carry roughly 13%. Sequenced material: CD4+ or CD8+ T cells sorted from blood, taken in a trial of the OX40 agonist ivuxolimab. The receptors were sampled from an adult with an advanced solid tumor such as melanoma, head and neck, liver or kidney cancer.

The chain joins TRBV19 to TRBJ1-1, with D possibly matching TRBD1 (5 bases). Germline V gene lookup returns CDR1 LNHDA and CDR2 SQIVND (reference sequence). CDR3 length: 15 residues. V lost 1 base to trimming and J lost 1 base, with 10 bases between them. The CDR3 reads CASSIGARANTEAFF. In nucleotides, the CDR3 is TGTGCCAGTAGTATAGGAGCCAGGGCGAACACTGAAGCTTTCTTT.

The gene calls are TRBV10-3 and TRBJ1-2; perhaps TRBD1 as D (6 bases). V dropped 2 bases and J dropped 6 bases, with 19 bases sitting between them. Germline loops: CDR1 ENHRY, CDR2 SYGVKD. The CDR3 is 16 amino acids. The CDR3 here is CAISEDPRGVGNGYTF. The CDR3 DNA sequence: TGTGCCATCAGTGAGGACCCTAGGGGGGTAGGAAATGGCTACACCTTC.

The chain links TRBV7-6 to TRBJ2-3; maybe TRBD2 (6 bases). Trimming took off 5 bases at V and 0 bases at J, with 12 bases between the two ends. Germline lookup yields CDR1 SGHVS and CDR2 FNYEAQ. CDR3 size: 15 residues. In nucleotides, the CDR3 is TGTGCCAGCAGCGGCGGGACTCTGAGCACAGATACGCAGTATTTT. Encoded protein: CASSGGTLSTDTQYF. Supplemented by reference TRBV7-6 and TRBJ2-3, the full variable domain reads GAGVSQSPRYKVTKRGQDVALRCDPISGHVSLYWYRQALGQGPEFLTYFNYEAQQDKSGLPNDRFSAERPEGSISTLTIQRTEQRDSAMYRCASSGGTLSTDTQYFGPGTRLTVL.

This clone was seen more than once but under ten times. The chain couples TRBV5-1 to TRBJ2-1, with TRBD2 identical over 7 bases. The CDR3 consists of 16 residues. V lost 0 bases to trimming and J lost 7 bases; unmatched junction nucleotides: 10. CDR1 and CDR2 (germline): SGHRS, YFSETQ. The CDR3 protein is CASSLGGGRPLNEQFF. CDR3 nucleotide sequence: TGCGCCAGCAGCTTGGGCGGGGGTCGCCCCCTTAATGAGCAGTTCTTC.

V and J are TRBV7-9 and TRBJ2-1, with 7 bases matching TRBD2. V dropped 7 bases and J dropped 7; count of bases not matched to a gene: 13. CDR1 is SEHNR and CDR2 is FQNEAQ in the germline V gene (reference sequence). The CDR3 runs to 15 residues. The CDR3: CASNPTVAGENEQFF. The CDR3 DNA reads TGTGCCAGCAACCCCACCGTGGCGGGAGAAAATGAGCAGTTCTTC.

The V and J genes are TRBV7-9 and TRBJ2-2; D is undetermined. CDR3 length: 11 residues. V was trimmed by 5 bases and J by 6 bases, leaving 4 bases between them. From germline, CDR1 is SEHNR and CDR2 FQNEAQ (reference sequence). CDR3 residues: CASSPPGELFF. The CDR3 DNA sequence: TGTGCCAGCAGCCCCCCCGGGGAGCTGTTTTTT.

The rearrangement links TRBV4-2 to TRBJ1-2; 7 bases map to TRBD1. The germline V gene has CDR1 LGHNA and CDR2 YNFKEQ. J gave up 3 bases and V 0 bases, and 13 bases lay outside the gene matches. There are 18 residues in the CDR3. This chain's CDR3 is CASSQDLLGGGGHYGYTF. The CDR3 DNA follows: TGTGCCAGCAGCCAAGATTTATTGGGAGGGGGCGGTCACTATGGCTACACCTTC.

Sample share makes this clone medium-sized. J is TRBJ2-1 and V is TRBV6-6; D not certain. CDR3 size: 14 residues. Germline CDR1 is MNHNY and CDR2 is SVGAGI (reference sequence). The V end lost 5 bases, the J end lost 9 bases, and 17 bases lay between the germline ends. The CDR3 here is CASSTPDLSSEQFF. DNA of the CDR3: TGTGCCAGCAGTACCCCGGACCTTTCCTCTGAGCAGTTCTTC.

The chain combines TRBV10-2 with TRBJ2-2; D remains unclear. V was cut by 2 bases and J by 7 bases, with 8 bases left in between. Germline-derived CDR1 and CDR2 are WSHSY and SAAADI. The CDR3 covers 13 residues. CDR3 region: CASSEKGSGELFF. The CDR3 DNA is TGCGCCAGCAGTGAGAAGGGTAGCGGGGAGCTGTTTTTT.

On this clone: Other nucleotide sequences from this sample produce the same CDR3. The rearrangement links TRBV7-6 to TRBJ2-1; 7 bases are shared with TRBD1. V gave up 4 bases and J gave up 4 bases; unmatched junction bases: 13. The CDR3 loop spans 17 amino acids. Looked up from germline, CDR1 is SGHVS and CDR2 is FNYEAQ. As DNA, the CDR3 is TGTGCCAGCAGCTCAACTCTCACAGGGGCCCCTTACAATGAGCAGTTCTTC. Translation: CASSSTLTGAPYNEQFF.

As DNA, the CDR3 is TGTGCCAGCAGTGAAGCGGGGGGGCAAGAGACCCAGTACTTC. Encoded protein: CASSEAGGQETQYF. The V gene is TRBV6-1, the J gene TRBJ2-5; 7 bases match TRBD2. CDR1 and CDR2 (germline): MNHNS, SASEGT. This CDR3 has 14 amino acids. With 0 bases clipped from V and 2 bases from J, the junction kept 0 bases outside the gene matches.

The chain couples TRBV15 to TRBJ2-7, with 7 bases aligning to TRBD2. CDR3 length: 14 amino acids. Losses at the gene ends were 4 bases for V and 4 bases for J; bases not matched to a gene: 7. Germline CDR1 reads LNHNV; CDR2 reads YYDKDF (reference sequence). The CDR3 DNA reads TGTGCCACCAGCATCGCGGGAGATGGGTACGAGCAGTACTTC. Its translation: CATSIAGDGYEQYF.

The chain uses TRBV6-5 and TRBJ2-7; TRBD2 matches at 9 bases. V gave up 2 bases and J gave up 3 bases; unmatched junction bases: 5. Germline values: CDR1 MNHEY, CDR2 SVGAGI. The CDR3 is made up of 15 amino acids. In DNA, the CDR3 is TGTGCCAGCAGTTACGGACTAGCGCCCGACTACGAGCAGTACTTC. It translates to CASSYGLAPDYEQYF.

This clone is labeled as medium-sized. The chain carries TRBV4-1 and TRBJ1-3, with 10 bases lining up with TRBD1. The trim removed 1 base at V and 6 bases at J, leaving 3 bases unmatched. This CDR3 has 15 residues. Per germline, CDR1 MGHRA and CDR2 YSYEKL. CDR3 DNA: TGCGCCAGCAGCCAAGGACAGGGGGCTTTAAACACCATATATTTT. Its protein product is CASSQGQGALNTIYF.

V usage is TRBV11-2 and J usage is TRBJ2-7; no firm D call. Looked up from germline, CDR1 is SGHAT and CDR2 is FQNNGV. Between the trimmed V and J ends, which lost 1 base and 3 bases, there was a span of 7 bases. CDR3 length: 13 residues. The DNA for the CDR3 is TGTGCCAGCAGCTTAGCCAGAAACTACGAGCAGTACTTC. Translation gives CASSLARNYEQYF.

The V call is TRBV4-2, the J call TRBJ2-2; D gene uncertain. The V gene's germline CDR1 is LGHNA and CDR2 YNFKEQ. The CDR3 runs to 17 residues. V was pared by 1 base and J by 1 base, with 13 bases between. The CDR3 coding sequence is TGTGCCAGCAGCCAAGGAGCGAGTGGGTGGAACACCGGGGAGCTGTTTTTT. Translated, it gives CASSQGASGWNTGELFF.

The rearrangement joins TRBV19 to TRBJ2-2, with D possibly TRBD1 on 5 matching bases. Germline-derived CDR1 and CDR2 are LNHDA and SQIVND (reference sequence). This CDR3 contains 17 residues. The ends were cut back, 4 bases at V and 3 bases at J, with 18 bases in the middle. The CDR3 DNA reads as TGTGCCAGTAGTACCCTCGTAAGGGGAACTGACACCGGGGAGCTGTTTTTT. It specifies CASSTLVRGTDTGELFF.

The rearrangement links TRBV11-1 to TRBJ2-7, with D possibly being TRBD1 (6 bases). The CDR3 runs 13 residues. The V end was cut by 3 bases, the J end by 3 bases, with 9 bases between. Germline CDR1 and CDR2: SGHAT and FQDESV (reference sequence). The CDR3 spells CASSLARGYEQYF. The CDR3 region has the DNA TGTGCCAGCAGCTTGGCCAGGGGCTACGAGCAGTACTTC.

J is TRBJ2-3 and V is TRBV4-1; 7 nucleotides match TRBD1. The CDR3 is 18 amino acids. CDR1 is MGHRA, CDR2 YSYEKL, per germline. Unmatched junction bases numbered 15, after V lost 4 bases and J lost 2 bases. CDR3 nucleotides: TGCGCCAGCAGCCCCCATACTGAGACAGGGAGTATCACAGATACGCAGTATTTT. Amino acids: CASSPHTETGSITDTQYF.

V is TRBV19 and J is TRBJ2-3; possibly TRBD2 for D (6 bases). The germline V gene has CDR1 LNHDA and CDR2 SQIVND (reference sequence). V was pared by 1 base and J by 2 bases, with 7 bases between. The CDR3 totals 14 residues. CDR3 protein: CASSIGGDTDTQYF. For the CDR3, the DNA is TGTGCCAGTAGTATAGGGGGGGACACAGATACGCAGTATTTT.

The chain couples TRBV28 to TRBJ2-7; the match to TRBD2 covers 9 bases. The V gene's germline CDR1 is MDHEN and CDR2 SYDVKM. Trimming cost V 2 bases and J 6 bases; bases outside gene matches: 8. This CDR3 has 15 residues. The CDR3 protein is CASSLGSGSLVEQYF. CDR3 nucleotides: TGTGCCAGCAGTTTAGGTAGCGGGAGTCTTGTCGAGCAGTACTTC.

The CDR3 region is CAISGSDDAAYNEQFF. CDR3 in DNA: TGTGCCATCAGTGGGTCCGACGACGCTGCCTACAATGAGCAGTTCTTC. The chain joins TRBV10-3 to TRBJ2-1; D remains ambiguous. Germline CDR1 and CDR2: ENHRY and SYGVKD. The V and J ends lost 4 bases and 2 bases respectively, with 15 bases between them. The CDR3 totals 16 residues.

This clone occurred a few times. The V call is TRBV2, the J call TRBJ2-3; D call uncertain. CDR3 length: 13 residues. Germline assignment: CDR1 SNHLY and CDR2 FYNNEI. Trimming took off 2 bases at V and 3 bases at J, with 6 bases between the two ends. In nucleotides, the CDR3 is TGTGCCAGCAGTGAAAAAGGGACAGATACGCAGTATTTT. Encoded protein: CASSEKGTDTQYF. The entire variable domain, with the rest obtained from reference TRBV2 and TRBJ2-3, is as follows: EPEVTQTPSHQVTQMGQEVILRCVPISNHLYFYWYRQILGQKVEFLVSFYNNEISEKSEIFDDQFSVERPDGSNFTLKIRSTKLEDSAMYFCASSEKGTDTQYFGPGTRLTVL.

V and J are TRBV6-6 and TRBJ2-3; 9 bases are a match to TRBD2. Losses at the gene ends were 8 bases for V and 2 bases for J; bases not matched to a gene: 8. The CDR3 totals 15 residues. The germline gives CDR1 MNHNY, CDR2 SVGAGI (reference sequence). CDR3 sequence reads: CASEASGVFTDTQYF. CDR3 DNA sequence: TGTGCCAGCGAGGCTAGCGGGGTTTTCACAGATACGCAGTATTTT.

A note on this clone: The DNA is omitted, as the CDR3 cannot be located on it reliably, and the CDR3 follows TCRdb's listing. The rearrangement joins TRBV27 to TRBJ1-1. The CDR3 spans 13 residues, counting both ends. Germline assignment: CDR1 MNHEY and CDR2 SMNVEV (reference sequence). The CDR3 sequence: CASRWGEGAEALF.

This clone was picked up a small number of times. This chain uses TRBV6-6 with TRBJ2-5; D is perhaps TRBD1 or TRBD2 (5 bases each). The CDR3 spans 12 residues. The germline CDR1 and CDR2 sequences are MNHNY and SVGAGI (reference sequence). The V gene lost 6 bases and the J gene lost 4 bases, with 9 bases spanning the gap. CDR3 DNA: TGTGCCAGCAGGGGGGAAAGAGAGACCCAGTACTTC. Translated, it gives CASRGERETQYF.

This clone showed up just a few times. The chain has TRBV5-4 and TRBJ2-7; the match to TRBD1 covers 7 bases. CDR1 and CDR2 (germline): SGHNT, YYREEE (reference sequence). The V and J ends lost 5 bases and 4 bases, in that order; junction bases with no gene match: 9. This CDR3 is 14 amino acids long. The CDR3 loop reads CASSYPGQTYEQYF. CDR3 coding DNA: TGTGCCAGCAGTTACCCGGGACAGACATACGAGCAGTACTTC. Combining the CDR3 with reference TRBV5-4 and TRBJ2-7 gives the whole variable domain ETGVTQSPTHLIKTRGQQVTLRCSSQSGHNTVSWYQQALGQGPQFIFQYYREEENGRGNFPPRFSGLQFPNYSSELNVNALELDDSALYLCASSYPGQTYEQYFGPGTRLTVT.

CDR3: CASSPWDYSRETQYF. CDR3 sequence (DNA): TGTGCCAGCAGCCCTTGGGACTATTCCAGGGAGACCCAGTACTTC. The chain carries TRBV7-9 and TRBJ2-5, with 7 nucleotides matching TRBD2. J gave up 5 bases and V 5 bases, and 11 bases lay outside the gene matches. This CDR3 region has 15 residues. The germline CDR1 and CDR2 sequences are SEHNR and FQNEAQ (reference sequence). Full variable domain (remainder filled in from reference TRBV7-9 and TRBJ2-5): DTGVSQNPRHKITKRGQNVTFRCDPISEHNRLYWYRQTLGQGPEFLTYFQNEAQLEKSRLLSDRFSAERPKGSFSTLEIQRTEQGDSAMYLCASSPWDYSRETQYFGPGTRLLVL.

The V and J genes are TRBV21-1 and TRBJ2-7. TRBV21-1 is an annotated pseudogene. The CDR3 consists of 14 residues. The chain's CDR3 is CASPLWTATYEQYF. CDR3 coding DNA: TGTGCCAGCCCTTTATGGACCGCTACCTACGAGCAGTACTTC.

This clone was counted ten times or more. The V call is TRBV28, the J call TRBJ2-1; TRBD2 might be the D (6 bases). V lost 3 bases and J lost 7, with 13 bases in between. The V gene's germline CDR1 is MDHEN and CDR2 SYDVKM. CDR3 length: 14 amino acids. CDR3 coding DNA: TGTGCCAGCAGTTTTAGCGGAGAAGTTAATGAGCAGTTCTTC. This gives the protein CASSFSGEVNEQFF.